This T cell receptor beta chain comes out of a study of Ad26.COV2.S vaccination and SARS-CoV-2 variants. Study details: Doses of Ad26.COV2.S were injected into muscle once or twice, 56 days apart. Regarding the study as a whole: Spike-specific TCR breadth was greater in vaccine than placebo recipients.

Concerning this clone itself: Antigen unknown.

Method: immunoSEQ multiplex PCR; TCRdb's copy keeps in-frame clones and lacks some. The table lists around 340,000 clones, around 89% of them singletons. Germline V CDR1 and CDR2: LGHNA, YNFKEQ. The junction had 4 bases not matched to a gene; V was cut back by 0 bases and J by 3 bases. The CDR3 has 16 residues. Described treatment: roughly 18 received Ad26.COV2.S at low or high dose, single or two shots; about 5 received placebo; per-sample allocation not given. Material that was analyzed had been drawn on day 63 after the first vaccine or placebo injection. Ad26 vector vaccine expressed Wuhan-strain SARS-CoV-2 spike.

The sequence derives from a person between 18 and 59 years old who received the Ad26.COV2.S COVID-19 vaccine or a placebo. The chain carries TRBV4-2 and TRBJ2-7, with TRBD2 identical over 11 bases. The specimen was peripheral blood, collected in a trial of Ad26.COV2.S vaccine versus placebo. The CDR3, as DNA: TGTGCCAGCAGCCAAGACTCGACTAGCGGGGTCTACGAGCAGTACTTC. Translating gives CASSQDSTSGVYEQYF.